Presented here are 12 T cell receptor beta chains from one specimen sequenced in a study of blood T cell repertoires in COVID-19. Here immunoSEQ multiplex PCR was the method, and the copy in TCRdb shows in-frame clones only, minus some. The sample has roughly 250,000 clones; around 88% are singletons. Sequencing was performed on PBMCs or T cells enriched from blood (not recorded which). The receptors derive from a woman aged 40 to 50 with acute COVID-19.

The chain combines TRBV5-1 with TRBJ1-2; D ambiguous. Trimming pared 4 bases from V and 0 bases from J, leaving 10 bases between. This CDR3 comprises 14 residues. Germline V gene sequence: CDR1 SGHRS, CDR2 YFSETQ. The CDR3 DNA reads TGCGCCAGCAGCGCGGAGAGCTCTAACTATGGCTACACCTTC. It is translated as CASSAESSNYGYTF.

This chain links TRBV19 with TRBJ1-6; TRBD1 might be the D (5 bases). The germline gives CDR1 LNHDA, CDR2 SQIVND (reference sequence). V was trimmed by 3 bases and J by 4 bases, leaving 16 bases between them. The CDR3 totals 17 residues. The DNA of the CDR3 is TGTGCCAGTAGTATGATCCAAACAGGCGATTATAATTCACCCCTCCACTTT. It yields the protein CASSMIQTGDYNSPLHF.

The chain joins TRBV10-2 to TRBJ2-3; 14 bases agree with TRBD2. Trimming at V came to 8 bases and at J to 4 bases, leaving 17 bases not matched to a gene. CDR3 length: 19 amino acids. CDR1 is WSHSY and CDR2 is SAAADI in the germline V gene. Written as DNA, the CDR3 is TGCGCCAGCCTAGGAGTGGGACTAGCGGGAGTCGGGGTTGCAGATACGCAGTATTTT. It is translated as CASLGVGLAGVGVADTQYF.

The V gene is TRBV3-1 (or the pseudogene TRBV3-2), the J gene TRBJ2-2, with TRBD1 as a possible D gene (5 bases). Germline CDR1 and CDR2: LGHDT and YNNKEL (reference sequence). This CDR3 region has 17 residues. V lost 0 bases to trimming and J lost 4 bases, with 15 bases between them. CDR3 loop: CASSQDRAGPATGELFF. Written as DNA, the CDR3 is TGTGCCAGCAGCCAAGATAGGGCAGGGCCGGCCACCGGGGAGCTGTTTTTT.

CDR3 sequence (DNA): TGCGCCAGCAGCTTGTATTCAGCGGACTACGAGCAGTACTTC. Residues: CASSLYSADYEQYF. V gene TRBV5-1 combines with J gene TRBJ2-7; D possibly corresponds to TRBD2 (5 bases). Per germline, CDR1 SGHRS and CDR2 YFSETQ. The CDR3 is 14 residues long. Trimming shortened V by 1 base and J by 3 bases, and 11 bases separated the two germline ends.

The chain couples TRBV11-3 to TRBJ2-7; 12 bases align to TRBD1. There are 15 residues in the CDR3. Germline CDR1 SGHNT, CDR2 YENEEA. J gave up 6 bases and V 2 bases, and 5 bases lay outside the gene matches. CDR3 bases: TGTGCCAGCAGCTTACTCGGGACAGGGGGCGGCGAGCAGTACTTC. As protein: CASSLLGTGGGEQYF.

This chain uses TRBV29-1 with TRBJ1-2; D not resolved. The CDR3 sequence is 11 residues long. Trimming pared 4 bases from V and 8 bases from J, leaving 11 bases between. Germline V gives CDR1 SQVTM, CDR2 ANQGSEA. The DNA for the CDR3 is TGCAGCGTTGGGAGTCAGTGGGGCTACACCTTC. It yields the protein CSVGSQWGYTF.

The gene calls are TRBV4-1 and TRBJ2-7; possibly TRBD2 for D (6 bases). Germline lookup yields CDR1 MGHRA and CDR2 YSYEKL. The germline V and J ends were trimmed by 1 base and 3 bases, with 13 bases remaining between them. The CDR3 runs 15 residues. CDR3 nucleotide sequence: TGCGCCAGCAGCCAAGTCTCGGCTAGCGACTACGAGCAGTACTTC. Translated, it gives CASSQVSASDYEQYF.

CDR3 loop: CATSTTSDNEQFF. In DNA form, the CDR3 reads TGTGCCACCAGCACAACTAGCGACAATGAGCAGTTCTTC. V gene TRBV15 combines with J gene TRBJ2-1; 7 positions match TRBD2. Germline assignment: CDR1 LNHNV and CDR2 YYDKDF (reference sequence). V trimming: 4 bases; J trimming: 5 bases; junction bases outside the gene matches: 2. CDR3 length: 13 residues.

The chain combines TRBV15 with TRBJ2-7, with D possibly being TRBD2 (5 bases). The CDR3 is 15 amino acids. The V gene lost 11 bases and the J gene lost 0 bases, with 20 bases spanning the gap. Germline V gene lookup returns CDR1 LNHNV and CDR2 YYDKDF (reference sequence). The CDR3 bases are TGTGCCGCCGGACGAGCGGATACGGACTCCTACGAGCAGTACTTC. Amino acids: CAAGRADTDSYEQYF.

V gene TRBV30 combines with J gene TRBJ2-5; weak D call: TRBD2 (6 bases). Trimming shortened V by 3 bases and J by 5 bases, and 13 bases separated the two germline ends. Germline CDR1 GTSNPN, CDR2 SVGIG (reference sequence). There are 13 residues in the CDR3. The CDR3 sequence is CAWSGGARETQYF. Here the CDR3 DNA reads TGTGCCTGGAGCGGGGGAGCCAGGGAGACCCAGTACTTC.

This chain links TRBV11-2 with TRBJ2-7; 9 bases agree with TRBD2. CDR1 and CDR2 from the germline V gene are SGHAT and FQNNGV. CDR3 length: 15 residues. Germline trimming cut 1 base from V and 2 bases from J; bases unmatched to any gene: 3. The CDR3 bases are TGTGCCAGCAGCTTAGTAGCGGGGGCCACCTACGAGCAGTACTTC. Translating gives CASSLVAGATYEQYF.